This T cell receptor beta chain was recovered during a study of blood T cell repertoires in COVID-19. About the study: Acute-phase and convalescent COVID-19 samples originated in the United States, Italy and Spain. From T cells, B-cell-depleted T cells, or PBMCs came the material, which was cDNA or gDNA.

As handled by the study authors: Amplified reference gene primers provided the basis for estimating nucleated cell counts. Using immunoSEQ multiplex PCR, the repertoire was profiled, and TCRdb retains in-frame clones only, with some absent. V, J and clone size were drawn from that table, and D and trimming were deduced from the DNA. The table lists roughly 200,000 clones, more than 70% of them singletons. V shed 2 bases and J shed 5 bases, with 9 bases lying between them. The germline V gene encodes CDR1 WNHNN and CDR2 SYGVQD (reference sequence). The CDR3 runs 14 residues. The rearrangement links TRBV10-1 to TRBJ1-4, with a tentative D call TRBD1 (6 bases). Sample: peripheral blood. The TCR sequence derives from a woman older than 75 with active or convalescent COVID-19. CDR3 loop: CASSETGRNEKLFF. Written as DNA, the CDR3 is TGCGCCAGCAGTGAGACAGGGAGAAATGAAAAACTGTTTTTT.